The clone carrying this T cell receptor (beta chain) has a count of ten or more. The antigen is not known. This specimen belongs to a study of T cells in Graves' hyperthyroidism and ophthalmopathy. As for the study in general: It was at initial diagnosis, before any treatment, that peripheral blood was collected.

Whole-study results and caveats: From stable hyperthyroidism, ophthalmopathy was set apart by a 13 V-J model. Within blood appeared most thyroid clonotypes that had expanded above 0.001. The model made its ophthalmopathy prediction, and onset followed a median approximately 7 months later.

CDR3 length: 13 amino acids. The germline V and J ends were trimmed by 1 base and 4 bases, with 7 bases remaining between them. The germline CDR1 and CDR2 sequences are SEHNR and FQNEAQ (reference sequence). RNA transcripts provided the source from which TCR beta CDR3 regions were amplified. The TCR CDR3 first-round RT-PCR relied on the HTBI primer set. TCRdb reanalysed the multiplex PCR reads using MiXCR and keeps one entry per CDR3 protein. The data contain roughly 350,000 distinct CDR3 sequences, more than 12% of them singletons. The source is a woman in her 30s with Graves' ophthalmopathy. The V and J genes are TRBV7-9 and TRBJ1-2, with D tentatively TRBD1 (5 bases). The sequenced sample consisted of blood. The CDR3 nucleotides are TGTGCCAGCAGCTTAGGACAGCTCTATGGCTACACCTTC. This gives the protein CASSLGQLYGYTF.